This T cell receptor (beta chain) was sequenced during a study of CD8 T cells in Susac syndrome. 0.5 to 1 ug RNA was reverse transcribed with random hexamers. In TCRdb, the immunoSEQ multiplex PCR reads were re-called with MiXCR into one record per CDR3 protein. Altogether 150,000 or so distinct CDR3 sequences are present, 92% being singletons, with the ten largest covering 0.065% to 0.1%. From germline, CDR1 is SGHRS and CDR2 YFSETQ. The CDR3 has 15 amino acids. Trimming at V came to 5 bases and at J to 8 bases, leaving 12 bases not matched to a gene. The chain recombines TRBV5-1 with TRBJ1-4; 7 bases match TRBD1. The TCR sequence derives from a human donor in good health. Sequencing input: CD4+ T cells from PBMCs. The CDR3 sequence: CASRSTEGAQEKLFF. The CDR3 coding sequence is TGCGCCAGCAGATCCACGGAGGGGGCACAGGAAAAACTGTTTTTT.